This T cell receptor beta chain was found in a study of T cell changes during pregnancy in multiple sclerosis. The CDR3 spans 15 residues. CDR1 and CDR2 (germline): SGDLS, YYNGEE. With 0 bases removed from V and 2 bases from J, the gap between germline ends came to 9 bases. Generated by immunoSEQ multiplex PCR, the TCRdb table keeps only in-frame clones and is missing some. The sample shows tens of thousands of clones, around 90% of them seen only once. The sequence was obtained from a female donor in good health, enrolled as a control in a pregnancy study. The V call is TRBV9, the J call TRBJ2-1, with a possible D match to TRBD2 (6 bases). The input for sequencing was peripheral blood, taken in the third trimester of pregnancy. The chain's CDR3 is CASSVDGRPYNEQFF. The CDR3 nucleotides read TGTGCCAGCAGCGTAGACGGGAGACCCTACAATGAGCAGTTCTTC.